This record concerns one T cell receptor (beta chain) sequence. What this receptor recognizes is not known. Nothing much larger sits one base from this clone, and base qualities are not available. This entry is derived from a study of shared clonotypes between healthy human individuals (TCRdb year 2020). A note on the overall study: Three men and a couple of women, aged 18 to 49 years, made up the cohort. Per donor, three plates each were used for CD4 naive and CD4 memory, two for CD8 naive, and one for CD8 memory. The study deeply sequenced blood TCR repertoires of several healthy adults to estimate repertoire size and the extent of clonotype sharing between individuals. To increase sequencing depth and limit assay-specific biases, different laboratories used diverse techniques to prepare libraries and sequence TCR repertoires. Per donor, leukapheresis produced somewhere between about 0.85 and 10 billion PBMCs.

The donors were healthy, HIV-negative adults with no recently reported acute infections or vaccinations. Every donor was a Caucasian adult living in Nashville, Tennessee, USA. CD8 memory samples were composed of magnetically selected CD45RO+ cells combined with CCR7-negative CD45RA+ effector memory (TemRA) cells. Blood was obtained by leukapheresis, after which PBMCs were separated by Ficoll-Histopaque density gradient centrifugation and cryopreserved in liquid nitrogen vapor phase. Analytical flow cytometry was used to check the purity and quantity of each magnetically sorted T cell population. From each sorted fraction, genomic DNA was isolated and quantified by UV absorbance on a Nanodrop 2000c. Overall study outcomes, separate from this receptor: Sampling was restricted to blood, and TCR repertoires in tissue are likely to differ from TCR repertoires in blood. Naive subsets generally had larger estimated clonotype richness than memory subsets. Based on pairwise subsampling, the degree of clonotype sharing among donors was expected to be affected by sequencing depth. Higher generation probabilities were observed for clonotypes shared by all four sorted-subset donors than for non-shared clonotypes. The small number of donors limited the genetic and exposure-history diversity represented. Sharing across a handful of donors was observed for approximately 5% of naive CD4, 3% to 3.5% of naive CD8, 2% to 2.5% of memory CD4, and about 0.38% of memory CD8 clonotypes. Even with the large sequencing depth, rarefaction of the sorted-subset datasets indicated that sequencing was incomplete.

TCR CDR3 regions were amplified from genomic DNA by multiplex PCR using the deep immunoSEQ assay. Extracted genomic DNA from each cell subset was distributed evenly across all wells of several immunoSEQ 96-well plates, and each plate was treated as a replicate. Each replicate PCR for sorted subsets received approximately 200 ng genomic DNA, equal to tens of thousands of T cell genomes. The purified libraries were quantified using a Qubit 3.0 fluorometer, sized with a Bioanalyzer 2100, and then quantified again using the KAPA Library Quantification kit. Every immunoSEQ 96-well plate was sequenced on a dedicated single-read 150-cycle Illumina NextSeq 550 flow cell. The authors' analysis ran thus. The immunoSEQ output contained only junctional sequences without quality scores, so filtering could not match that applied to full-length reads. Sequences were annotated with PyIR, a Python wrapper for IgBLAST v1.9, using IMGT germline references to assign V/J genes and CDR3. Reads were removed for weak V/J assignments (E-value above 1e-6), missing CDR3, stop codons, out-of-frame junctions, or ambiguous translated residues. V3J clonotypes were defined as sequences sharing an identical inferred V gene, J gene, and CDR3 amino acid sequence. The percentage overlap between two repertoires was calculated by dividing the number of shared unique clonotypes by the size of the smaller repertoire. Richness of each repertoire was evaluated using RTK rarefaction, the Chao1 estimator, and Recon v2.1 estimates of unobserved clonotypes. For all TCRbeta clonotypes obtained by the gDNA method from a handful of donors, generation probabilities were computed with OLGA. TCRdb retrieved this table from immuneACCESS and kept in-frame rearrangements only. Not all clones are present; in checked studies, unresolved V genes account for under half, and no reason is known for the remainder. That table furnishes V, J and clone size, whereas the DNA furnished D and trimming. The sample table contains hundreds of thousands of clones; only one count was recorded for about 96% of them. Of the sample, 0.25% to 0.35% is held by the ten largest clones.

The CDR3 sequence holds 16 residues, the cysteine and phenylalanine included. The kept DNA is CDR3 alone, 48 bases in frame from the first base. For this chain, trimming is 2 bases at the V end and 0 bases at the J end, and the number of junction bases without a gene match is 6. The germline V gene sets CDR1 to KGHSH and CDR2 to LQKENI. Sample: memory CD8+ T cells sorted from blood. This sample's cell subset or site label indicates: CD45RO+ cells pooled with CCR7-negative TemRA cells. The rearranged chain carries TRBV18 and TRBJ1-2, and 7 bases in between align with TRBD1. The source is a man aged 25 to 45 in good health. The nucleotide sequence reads TGTGCCAGCTCACCAGGCACCGGGACAGCTAACTATGGCTACACCTTC. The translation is CASSPGTGTANYGYTF.